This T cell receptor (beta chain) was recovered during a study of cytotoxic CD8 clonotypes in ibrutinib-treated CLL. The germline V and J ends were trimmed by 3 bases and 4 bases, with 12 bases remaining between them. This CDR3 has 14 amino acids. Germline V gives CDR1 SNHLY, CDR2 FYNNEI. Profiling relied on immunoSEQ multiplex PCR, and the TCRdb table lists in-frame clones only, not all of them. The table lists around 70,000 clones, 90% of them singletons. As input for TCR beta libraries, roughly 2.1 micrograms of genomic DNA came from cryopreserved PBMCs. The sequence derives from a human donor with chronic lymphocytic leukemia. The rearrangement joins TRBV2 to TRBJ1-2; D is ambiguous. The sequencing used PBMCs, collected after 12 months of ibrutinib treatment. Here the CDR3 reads CASSDSVWGYGYTF. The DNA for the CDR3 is TGTGCCAGCAGTGATTCGGTTTGGGGCTATGGCTACACCTTC. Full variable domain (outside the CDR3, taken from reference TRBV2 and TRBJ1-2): EPEVTQTPSHQVTQMGQEVILRCVPISNHLYFYWYRQILGQKVEFLVSFYNNEISEKSEIFDDQFSVERPDGSNFTLKIRSTKLEDSAMYFCASSDSVWGYGYTFGSGTRLTVV.